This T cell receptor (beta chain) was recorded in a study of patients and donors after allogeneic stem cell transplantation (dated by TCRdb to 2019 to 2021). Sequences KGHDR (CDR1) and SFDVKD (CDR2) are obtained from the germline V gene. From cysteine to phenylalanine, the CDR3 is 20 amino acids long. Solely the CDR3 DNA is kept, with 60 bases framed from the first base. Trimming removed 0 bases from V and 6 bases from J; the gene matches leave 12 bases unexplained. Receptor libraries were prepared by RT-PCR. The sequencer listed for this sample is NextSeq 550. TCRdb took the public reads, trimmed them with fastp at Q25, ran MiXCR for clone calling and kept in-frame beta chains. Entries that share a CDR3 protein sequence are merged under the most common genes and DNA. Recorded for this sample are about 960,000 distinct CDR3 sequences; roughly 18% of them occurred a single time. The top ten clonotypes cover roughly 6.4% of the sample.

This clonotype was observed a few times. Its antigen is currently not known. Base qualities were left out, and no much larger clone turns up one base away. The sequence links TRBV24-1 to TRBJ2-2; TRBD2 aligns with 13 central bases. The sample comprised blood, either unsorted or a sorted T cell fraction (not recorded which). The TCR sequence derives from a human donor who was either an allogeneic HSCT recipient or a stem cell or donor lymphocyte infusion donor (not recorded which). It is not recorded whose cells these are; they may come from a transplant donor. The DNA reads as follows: TGTGCCACCAGTGATTTGGGTGGGACTAGCGGGAAGAGAGTCCCCGGGGAGCTGTTTTTT. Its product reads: CATSDLGGTSGKRVPGELFF.